This TCR beta chain was retrieved from a study of cytomegalovirus exposure and HLA in healthy donors. The wider study: Later analysis reported that the 95 to 150 validation repertoires shared the platform of the 500 to 850 first-cohort repertoires. Study results and caveats: In vitro data verified a few CMV-associated chains as specific for CMV antigens.

This CDR3 contains 14 residues. V lost 4 bases to trimming and J lost 3 bases; unmatched junction nucleotides: 6. Germline V gene data show CDR1 as SQVTM and CDR2 as ANQGSEA. Regarding this clone: The antigen is unknown.

The assay was immunoSEQ multiplex PCR, and TCRdb's table has in-frame clones only and misses some. This table has under 250,000 clones, 87% appearing once. The source material was PBMCs. The chain uses TRBV29-1 and TRBJ1-1, with 9 nucleotides matching TRBD1. This sequence originates from a young man in good health and CMV-seropositive. CDR3 sequence reads: CSVALQGAHTEAFF. CDR3 nucleotide sequence: TGCAGCGTTGCCTTACAGGGGGCGCACACTGAAGCTTTCTTT.